Sequencing of this T cell receptor (beta chain) was carried out in a study of blood T cells in healthy people across ages. A second PCR, run for roughly 7 to 11 cycles, used a sample-barcoded 5' primer plus a J-beta primer mix. A single record per CDR3 protein comes from TCRdb applying MiXCR to the 5' RACE reads. The data show about 800,000 distinct CDR3 sequences, 58% seen once. Findings and caveats of the study: It was the long-lived donors that had more naive CD4+ cells and higher diversity than aged donors.

This clonotype was observed a single time. Its target is unknown. This TCR was recovered from a man aged 25-40 years in good health. Sample: blood.

The CDR3 protein is CASSSQRDTEAFF. CDR3 in DNA: TGTGCCAGCAGCTCCCAGAGGGACACTGAAGCTTTCTTT. The chain couples TRBV7-2 to TRBJ1-1; D unclear. Per germline, CDR1 SGHTA and CDR2 FQGNSA. The CDR3 runs to 13 residues. V lost 4 bases and J lost 3, with 9 bases in between. The full variable domain, in which reference TRBV7-2 and TRBJ1-1 provide the parts outside the CDR3, is GAGVSQSPSNKVTEKGKDVELRCDPISGHTALYWYRQSLGQGLEFLIYFQGNSAPDKSGLPSDRFSAERTGGSVSTLTIQRTQQEDSAVYLCASSSQRDTEAFFGQGTRLTVV.